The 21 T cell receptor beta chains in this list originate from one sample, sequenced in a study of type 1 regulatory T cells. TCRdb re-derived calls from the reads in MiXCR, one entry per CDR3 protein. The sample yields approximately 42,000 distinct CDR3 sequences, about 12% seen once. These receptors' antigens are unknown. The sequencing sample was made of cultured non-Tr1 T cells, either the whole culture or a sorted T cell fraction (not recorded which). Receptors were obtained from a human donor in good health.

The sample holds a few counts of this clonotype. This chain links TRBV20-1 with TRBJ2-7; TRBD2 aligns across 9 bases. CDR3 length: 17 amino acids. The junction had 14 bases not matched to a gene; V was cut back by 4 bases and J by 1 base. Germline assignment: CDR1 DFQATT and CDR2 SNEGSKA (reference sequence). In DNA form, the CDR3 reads TGCAGTGCTAACCCCAATATAGCGAGCGGGAGGTCCTACGAGCAGTACTTC. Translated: CSANPNIASGRSYEQYF.

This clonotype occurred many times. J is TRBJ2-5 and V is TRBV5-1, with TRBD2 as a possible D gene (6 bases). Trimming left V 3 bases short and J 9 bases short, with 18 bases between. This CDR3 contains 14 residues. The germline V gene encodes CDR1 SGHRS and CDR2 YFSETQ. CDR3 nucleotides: TGCGCCAGCAGCTCGTCGGAGGGTATCGTGGCCCAGTACTTC. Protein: CASSSSEGIVAQYF.

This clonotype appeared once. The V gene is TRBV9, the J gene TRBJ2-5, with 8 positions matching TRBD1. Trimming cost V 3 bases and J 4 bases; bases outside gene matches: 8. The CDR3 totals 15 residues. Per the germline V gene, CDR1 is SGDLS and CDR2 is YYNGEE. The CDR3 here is CASSAGAGGVETQYF. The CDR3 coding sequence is TGTGCCAGCAGCGCAGGGGCAGGGGGCGTAGAGACCCAGTACTTC.

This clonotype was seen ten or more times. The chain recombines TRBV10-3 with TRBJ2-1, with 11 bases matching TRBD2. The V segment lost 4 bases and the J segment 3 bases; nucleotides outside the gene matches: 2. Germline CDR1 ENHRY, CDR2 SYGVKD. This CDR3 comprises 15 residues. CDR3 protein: CAISAGTSGYNEQFF. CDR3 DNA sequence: TGTGCCATCAGTGCAGGGACTAGCGGCTACAATGAGCAGTTCTTC.

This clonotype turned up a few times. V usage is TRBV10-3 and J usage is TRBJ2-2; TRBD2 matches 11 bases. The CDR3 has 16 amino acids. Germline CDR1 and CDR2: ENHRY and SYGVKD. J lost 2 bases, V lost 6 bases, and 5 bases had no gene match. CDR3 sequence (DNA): TGTGCCATCAGAACGGGACTAGCGGTCAACACCGGGGAGCTGTTTTTT. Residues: CAIRTGLAVNTGELFF.

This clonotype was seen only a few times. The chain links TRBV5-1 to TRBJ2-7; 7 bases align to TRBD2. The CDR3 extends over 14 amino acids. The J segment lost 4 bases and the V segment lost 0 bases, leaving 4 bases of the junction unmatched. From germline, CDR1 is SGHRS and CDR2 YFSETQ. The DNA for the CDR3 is TGCGCCAGCAGCTTGGCTGCGGGAGAATACGAGCAGTACTTC. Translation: CASSLAAGEYEQYF.

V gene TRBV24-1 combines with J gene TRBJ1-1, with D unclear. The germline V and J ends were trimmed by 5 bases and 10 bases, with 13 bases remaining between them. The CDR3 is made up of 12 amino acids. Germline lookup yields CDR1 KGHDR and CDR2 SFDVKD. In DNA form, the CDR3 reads TGTGCCACCAGTGGCCCACAGAACTCAGCTTTCTTT. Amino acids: CATSGPQNSAFF.

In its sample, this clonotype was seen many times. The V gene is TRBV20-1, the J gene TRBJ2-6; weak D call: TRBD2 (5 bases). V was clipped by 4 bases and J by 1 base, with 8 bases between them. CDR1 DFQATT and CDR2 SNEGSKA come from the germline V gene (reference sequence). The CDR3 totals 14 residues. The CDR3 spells CSAIRGSGANVLTF. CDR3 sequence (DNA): TGCAGTGCTATACGAGGGTCTGGGGCCAACGTCCTGACTTTC.

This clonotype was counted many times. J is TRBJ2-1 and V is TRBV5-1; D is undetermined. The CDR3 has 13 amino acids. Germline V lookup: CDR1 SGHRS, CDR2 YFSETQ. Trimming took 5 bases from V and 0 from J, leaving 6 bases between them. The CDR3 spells CASRSSSYNEQFF. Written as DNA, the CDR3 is TGCGCCAGCAGATCCAGCTCCTACAATGAGCAGTTCTTC.

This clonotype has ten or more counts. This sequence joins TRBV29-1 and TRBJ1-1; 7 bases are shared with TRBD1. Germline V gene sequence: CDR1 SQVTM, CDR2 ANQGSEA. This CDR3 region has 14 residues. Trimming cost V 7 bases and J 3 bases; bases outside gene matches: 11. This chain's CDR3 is CSAQAGTVYTEAFF. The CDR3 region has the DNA TGCAGCGCCCAGGCCGGGACAGTTTACACTGAAGCTTTCTTT. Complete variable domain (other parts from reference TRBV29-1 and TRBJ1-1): SAVISQKPSRDICQRGTSLTIQCQVDSQVTMMFWYRQQPGQSLTLIATANQGSEATYESGFVIDKFPISRPNLTFSTLTVSNMSPEDSSIYLCSAQAGTVYTEAFFGQGTRLTVV.

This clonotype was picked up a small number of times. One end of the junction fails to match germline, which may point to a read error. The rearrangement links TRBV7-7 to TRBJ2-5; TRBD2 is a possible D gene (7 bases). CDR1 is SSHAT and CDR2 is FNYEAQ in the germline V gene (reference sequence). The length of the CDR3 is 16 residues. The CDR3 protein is CASSLGGGTRGETQYF. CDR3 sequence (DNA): TGTGCTAGCAGCTTAGGGGGGGGGACAAGAGGCGAGACCCAGTACTTC.

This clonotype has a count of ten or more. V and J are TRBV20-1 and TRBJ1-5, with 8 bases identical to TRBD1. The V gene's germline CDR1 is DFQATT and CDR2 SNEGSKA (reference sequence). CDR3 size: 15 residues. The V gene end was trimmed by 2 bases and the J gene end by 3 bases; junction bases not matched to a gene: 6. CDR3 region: CSARPPGGINQPQHF. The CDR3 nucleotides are TGCAGTGCTAGACCGCCAGGGGGCATCAATCAGCCCCAGCATTTT.

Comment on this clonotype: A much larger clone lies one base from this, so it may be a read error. The CDR3 reads CASSLVGRGHQPRHF. The CDR3, as DNA: TGTGCCAGCAGTTTAGTCGGCAGGGGCCATCAGCCCCGGCATTTT. The chain couples TRBV27 to TRBJ1-5; TRBD1 might be the D (6 bases). Germline lookup yields CDR1 MNHEY and CDR2 SMNVEV (reference sequence). The CDR3 has 15 amino acids.

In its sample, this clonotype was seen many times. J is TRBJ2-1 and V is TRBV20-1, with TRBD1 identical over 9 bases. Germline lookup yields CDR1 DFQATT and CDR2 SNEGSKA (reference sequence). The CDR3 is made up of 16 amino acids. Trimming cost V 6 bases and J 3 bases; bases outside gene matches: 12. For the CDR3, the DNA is TGCAGTGCAAAACCGTGGGGACAGGGTCTCTACAATGAGCAGTTCTTC. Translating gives CSAKPWGQGLYNEQFF.

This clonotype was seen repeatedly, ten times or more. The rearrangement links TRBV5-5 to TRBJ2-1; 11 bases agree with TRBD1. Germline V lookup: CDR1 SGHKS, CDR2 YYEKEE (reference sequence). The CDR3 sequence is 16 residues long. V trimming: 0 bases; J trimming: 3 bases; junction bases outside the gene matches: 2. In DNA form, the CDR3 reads TGTGCCAGCAGCTTGGGTGGGACAGGGGGCTACAATGAGCAGTTCTTC. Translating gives CASSLGGTGGYNEQFF.

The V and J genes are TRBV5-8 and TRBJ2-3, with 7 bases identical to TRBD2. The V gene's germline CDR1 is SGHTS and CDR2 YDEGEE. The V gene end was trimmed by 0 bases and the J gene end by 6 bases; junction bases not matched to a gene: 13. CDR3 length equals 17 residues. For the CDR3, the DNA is TGTGCCAGCAGCTTGGCAGGGACTAAAGTGGCTGTGGATACGCAGTATTTT. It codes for CASSLAGTKVAVDTQYF. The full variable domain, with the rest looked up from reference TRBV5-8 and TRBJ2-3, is EAGVTQSPTHLIKTRGQQATLRCSPISGHTSVYWYQQALGLGLQFLLWYDEGEERNRGNFPPRFSGRQFPNYSSELNVNALELEDSALYLCASSLAGTKVAVDTQYFGPGTRLTVL.

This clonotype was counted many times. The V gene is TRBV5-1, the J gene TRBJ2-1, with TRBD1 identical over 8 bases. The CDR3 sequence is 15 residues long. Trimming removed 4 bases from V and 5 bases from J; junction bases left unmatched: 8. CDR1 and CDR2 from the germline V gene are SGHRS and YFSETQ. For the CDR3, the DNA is TGCGCCAGCAGCCGCGCGACAGGGGTCCACAATGAGCAGTTCTTC. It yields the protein CASSRATGVHNEQFF.

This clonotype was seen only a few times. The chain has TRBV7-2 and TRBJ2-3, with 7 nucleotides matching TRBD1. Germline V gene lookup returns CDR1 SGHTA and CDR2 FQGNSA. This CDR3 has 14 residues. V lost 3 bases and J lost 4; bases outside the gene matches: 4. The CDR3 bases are TGTGCCAGCAGCTTGAACAGGGGCGCAGATACGCAGTATTTT. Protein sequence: CASSLNRGADTQYF. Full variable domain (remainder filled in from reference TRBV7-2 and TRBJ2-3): GAGVSQSPSNKVTEKGKDVELRCDPISGHTALYWYRQSLGQGLEFLIYFQGNSAPDKSGLPSDRFSAERTGGSVSTLTIQRTQQEDSAVYLCASSLNRGADTQYFGPGTRLTVL.

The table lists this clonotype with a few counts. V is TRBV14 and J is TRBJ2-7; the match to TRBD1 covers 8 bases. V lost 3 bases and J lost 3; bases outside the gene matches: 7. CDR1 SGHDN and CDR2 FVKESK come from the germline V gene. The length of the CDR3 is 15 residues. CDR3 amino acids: CASSHIGTGRYEQYF. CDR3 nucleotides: TGTGCCAGCAGCCACATAGGGACAGGCCGCTACGAGCAGTACTTC. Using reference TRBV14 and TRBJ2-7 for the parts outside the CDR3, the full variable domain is EAGVTQFPSHSVIEKGQTVTLRCDPISGHDNLYWYRRVMGKEIKFLLHFVKESKQDESGMPNNRFLAERTGGTYSTLKVQPAELEDSGVYFCASSHIGTGRYEQYFGPGTRLTVT.

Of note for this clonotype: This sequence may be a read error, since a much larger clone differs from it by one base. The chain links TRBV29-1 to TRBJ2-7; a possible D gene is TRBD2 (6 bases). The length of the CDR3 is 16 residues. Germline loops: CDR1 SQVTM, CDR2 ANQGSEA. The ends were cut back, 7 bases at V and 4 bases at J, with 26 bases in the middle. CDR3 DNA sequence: TGCAGCGGTACTAAGGTCTCTAGCGCCCGAATGTACGAGCAGTACTTC. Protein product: CSGTKVSSARMYEQYF.

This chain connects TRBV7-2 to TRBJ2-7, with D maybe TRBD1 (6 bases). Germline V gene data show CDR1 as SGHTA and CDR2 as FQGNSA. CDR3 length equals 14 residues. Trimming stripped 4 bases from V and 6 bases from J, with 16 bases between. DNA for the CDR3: TGTGCCAGCAGCTCTCCGGGACATACTCTCGAGCAGTACTTC. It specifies CASSSPGHTLEQYF.